Listed below are T cell receptor beta chains from one sample, sequenced in a study of T cell responses to AZD1222 COVID-19 vaccine. Produced via immunoSEQ multiplex PCR; TCRdb's table is partial and in-frame only. The sample lists approximately 61,000 clones, 81% occurring once. Sequenced here: peripheral blood, sampled 28 days after the second AZD1222 dose. The receptors derive from an adult who received the AZD1222 COVID-19 vaccine. The CDR3 runs from the conserved cysteine through the conserved F or W.

v_call	j_call	cdr3_aa
TRBV19	TRBJ1-2	CASSTNYGYTF
TRBV2	TRBJ2-2	CASSSGTESITGELFF
TRBV5-8	TRBJ1-1	CASPGGLPSSRPMNTEAFF
TRBV28	TRBJ1-2	CASSPTAPFGARNYGYTF
TRBV5-4	TRBJ1-4	CASSNGRILNEKLFF
TRBV5-1	TRBJ2-3	CASSLDTDGTDTQYF
TRBV29-1	TRBJ2-5	CSVGGGKGPETQYF
TRBV25-1	TRBJ1-1	CASSDSLNTEAFF
TRBV5-1	TRBJ2-7	CASSMGTSGTRSYEQYF
TRBV6-2/TRBV6-3	TRBJ2-3	CASSYGLAGDTDTQYF
TRBV7-8	TRBJ2-3	CASSLVRREDTQYF
TRBV12-3/TRBV12-4	TRBJ2-5	CASGIAETQYF
TRBV5-6	TRBJ1-6	CASSLGTGLSSPLHF
TRBV6-5	TRBJ2-2	CATHRLAGAGGELFF
TRBV19	TRBJ1-5	CATSTSGTGEGQPQHF
TRBV6-1	TRBJ1-4	CASSAPGTVGEKLFF
TRBV25-1	TRBJ2-2	CASRQAVAGELFF
TRBV7-8	TRBJ2-7	CASSLESAWGTSVYEQYF
TRBV4-3	TRBJ2-3	CASSQGRGFTDTQYF
TRBV5-1	TRBJ2-7	CASSLEWGGNYEQYF
TRBV27	TRBJ2-7	CASSFGDGRGYEQYF
TRBV5-6	TRBJ1-1	CASSSLQGRTEAFF
TRBV19	TRBJ1-2	CASYQGYGYTF
TRBV9	TRBJ2-5	CASSVGSGGPPQETQYF
TRBV7-8	TRBJ1-4	CASSRLGLREKLFF
TRBV18	TRBJ2-5	CASSPDSSETQYF
TRBV4-3	TRBJ2-7	CASSQDRPGRYEQYF
TRBV7-2	TRBJ2-7	CASRHVGGMYEQYF
TRBV5-4	TRBJ2-3	CASSPGTASTDTQYF
TRBV28	TRBJ1-5	CATTHLLNQPQHF
TRBV2	TRBJ2-3	CASSGDRVSTDTQYF
TRBV7-2	TRBJ2-4	CASSLNGVRPIAKNIQYF
TRBV7-2	TRBJ1-4	CASGLEGAMGEKLFF
TRBV27	TRBJ2-3	CASSLEQGALTDTQYF
TRBV19	TRBJ2-3	CASSIGHRVTDTQYF
TRBV5-1	TRBJ2-1	CASSFTTTSGINEQFF
TRBV27	TRBJ2-7	CAHNVTSRDRATYEQYF
TRBV2	TRBJ2-2	CASTGQGAYTGELFF
TRBV7-9	TRBJ2-7	CASSSILAGGPGEQYF
TRBV10-2	TRBJ2-2	CASTKSSGSTGELFF
TRBV7-6	TRBJ2-7	CASSLVRGATYEQYF
TRBV29-1	TRBJ1-3	CSVAWTVGNTIYF
TRBV9	TRBJ2-2	CASSGQTAGELFF